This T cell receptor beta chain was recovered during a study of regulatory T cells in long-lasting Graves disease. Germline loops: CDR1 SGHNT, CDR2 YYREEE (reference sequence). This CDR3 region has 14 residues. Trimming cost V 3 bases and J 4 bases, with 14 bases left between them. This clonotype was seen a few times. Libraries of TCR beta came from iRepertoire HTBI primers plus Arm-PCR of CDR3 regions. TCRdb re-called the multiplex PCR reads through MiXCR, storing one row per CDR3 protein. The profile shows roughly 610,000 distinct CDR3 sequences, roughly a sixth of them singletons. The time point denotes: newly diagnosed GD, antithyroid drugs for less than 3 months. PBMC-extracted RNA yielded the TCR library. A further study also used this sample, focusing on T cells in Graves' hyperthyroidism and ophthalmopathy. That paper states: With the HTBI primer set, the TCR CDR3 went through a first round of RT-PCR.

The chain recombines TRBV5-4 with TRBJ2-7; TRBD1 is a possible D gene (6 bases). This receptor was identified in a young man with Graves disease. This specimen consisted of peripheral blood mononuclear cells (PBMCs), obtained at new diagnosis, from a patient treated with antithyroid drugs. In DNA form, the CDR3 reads TGTGCCAGCAGCTCTCTATGGGGGCATTACGAGCAGTACTTC. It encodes CASSSLWGHYEQYF.